This passage covers 31 T cell receptor beta chains from one sample sequenced in a study of shared clonotypes between healthy human individuals. The table came from immunoSEQ multiplex PCR; TCRdb's copy has only in-frame clones and leaves some out. The top ten clones hold about 0.13% of a sample with 2.5 million or so clones, around 94% of them seen once. Sequenced material: naive CD4+ T cells sorted from blood. Sample subset: CD45RA+ positively selected. Receptor source: a man between 18 and 29 years old in good health.

The rearrangement uses TRBV5-4 and TRBJ1-1, with D unclear. Trimming removed 2 bases at V and 5 bases at J, with 7 bases between. This CDR3 is 12 amino acids long. Looked up from germline, CDR1 is SGHNT and CDR2 is YYREEE (reference sequence). The CDR3 region is CASSFTKTEAFF. CDR3 nucleotide sequence: TGTGCCAGCAGCTTTACGAAAACTGAAGCTTTCTTT.

This chain joins TRBV11-1 and TRBJ2-5; tentative D call: TRBD1 (5 bases). Per germline, CDR1 SGHAT and CDR2 FQDESV (reference sequence). Trimming took 5 bases from V and 5 from J, leaving 12 bases between them. The CDR3 is made up of 13 amino acids. CDR3 in DNA: TGTGCCAGCAGCCCGCAGGGTGCTGAGACCCAGTACTTC. Its protein product is CASSPQGAETQYF.

This chain joins TRBV5-1 and TRBJ2-1, with 10 bases fitting TRBD2. There are 16 residues in the CDR3. Germline CDR1 is SGHRS and CDR2 is YFSETQ. V gave up 0 bases and J gave up 7 bases; unmatched junction bases: 7. The chain's CDR3 is CASSLAVAGGGNEQFF. The CDR3 DNA reads TGCGCCAGCAGCTTGGCGGTAGCGGGGGGCGGGAATGAGCAGTTCTTC.

The chain recombines TRBV10-2 with TRBJ2-1, with TRBD2 identical over 10 bases. The germline V gene has CDR1 WSHSY and CDR2 SAAADI. V trimming: 8 bases; J trimming: 4 bases; junction bases outside the gene matches: 2. The CDR3 consists of 13 residues. The CDR3 here is CASGLADYNEQFF. The CDR3 bases are TGCGCCAGCGGACTAGCGGATTACAATGAGCAGTTCTTC.

The chain is built from TRBV21-1 and TRBJ1-1. TRBV21-1 is flagged as a pseudogene. The length of the CDR3 is 11 residues. Written as DNA, the CDR3 is TGTGCCAGCAGGAAAGGTCTTGAAGCTTTCTTT. As protein: CASRKGLEAFF.

The chain combines TRBV4-1 with TRBJ1-2, with 7 bases identical to TRBD1. This CDR3 has 16 residues. Germline V gives CDR1 MGHRA, CDR2 YSYEKL. J lost 2 bases, V lost 3 bases, and 9 bases had no gene match. The CDR3 here is CASSQGLTGVNYGYTF. The CDR3 coding sequence is TGCGCCAGCAGCCAGGGCCTAACAGGGGTCAACTATGGCTACACCTTC.

This clone was observed a single time. This sample includes further DNA sequences coding for the same CDR3. J is TRBJ2-6 and V is TRBV30; weak D call: TRBD2 (6 bases). Trimming cost V 2 bases and J 0 bases, with 8 bases left between them. This CDR3 comprises 15 residues. Germline lookup yields CDR1 GTSNPN and CDR2 SVGIG (reference sequence). The CDR3 DNA follows: TGTGCCTGGAGTCCCGGGAGCTCTGGGGCCAACGTCCTGACTTTC. Translated: CAWSPGSSGANVLTF.

This sequence joins TRBV5-1 and TRBJ2-3, with TRBD1 matching 7 bases. This CDR3 has 14 amino acids. Germline loops: CDR1 SGHRS, CDR2 YFSETQ. V lost 7 bases to trimming and J lost 1 base; unmatched junction nucleotides: 6. CDR3 DNA sequence: TGCGCCAGCGGCAAAACAGGGGGCACAGATACGCAGTATTTT. It codes for CASGKTGGTDTQYF.

The V and J genes are TRBV4-1 and TRBJ1-5; tentative D call: TRBD1 (5 bases). The CDR3 is made up of 15 amino acids. Germline loops: CDR1 MGHRA, CDR2 YSYEKL. V dropped 1 base and J dropped 5 bases, with 12 bases sitting between them. The CDR3 nucleotides read TGCGCCAGCAGCCAAGTGGCAGTGGGGCATCAGCCCCAGCATTTT. It encodes CASSQVAVGHQPQHF.

The rearrangement joins TRBV6-4 to TRBJ2-3; D uncertain. V was shortened by 7 bases and J by 0 bases, with 11 bases between the two germline ends. Germline CDR1 and CDR2: MRHNA and SNTAGT. CDR3 size: 14 residues. DNA of the CDR3: TGTGCCAGCAAAGAGGCTCCTAGCACAGATACGCAGTATTTT. Translating it yields CASKEAPSTDTQYF.

The V and J genes are TRBV4-1 and TRBJ2-1; 9 nucleotides agree with TRBD2. CDR1 MGHRA and CDR2 YSYEKL come from the germline V gene. Unmatched junction bases numbered 5, after V lost 0 bases and J lost 5 bases. The CDR3 is 16 amino acids. CDR3 region: CASSQEWLAGNNEQFF. The DNA for the CDR3 is TGCGCCAGCAGCCAAGAATGGCTAGCGGGGAACAATGAGCAGTTCTTC.

This clone appeared a few times. The sample holds other DNA sequences that translate to the same CDR3. The V and J genes are TRBV5-4 and TRBJ1-4; D perhaps matches TRBD1 (5 bases). Germline CDR1 is SGHNT and CDR2 is YYREEE (reference sequence). The CDR3 sequence is 13 residues long. The V end was cut by 5 bases, the J end by 1 base, with 6 bases between. The CDR3 protein is CASRRGTNEKLFF. In DNA form, the CDR3 reads TGTGCCAGCAGAAGGGGAACTAATGAAAAACTGTTTTTT.

The chain links TRBV25-1 to TRBJ1-6, with D possibly matching TRBD1 (6 bases). The CDR3 extends over 14 amino acids. Trimming shortened V by 5 bases and J by 6 bases, and 11 bases separated the two germline ends. Germline V gene lookup returns CDR1 MGHDK and CDR2 SYGVNS. CDR3 in DNA: TGTGCCAGCAGTATAGGGACAACTAATTCACCCCTCCACTTT. This gives the protein CASSIGTTNSPLHF.

This clone has just a few counts. The chain joins TRBV28 to TRBJ1-6, with D unclear. The ends were cut back, 3 bases at V and 13 bases at J, with 13 bases in the middle. CDR3 length: 13 residues. The germline V gene encodes CDR1 MDHEN and CDR2 SYDVKM. CDR3 amino acids: CASSFRNPPPLHF. The CDR3 nucleotides are TGTGCCAGCAGTTTCCGAAACCCGCCGCCCCTCCACTTT.

The chain links TRBV5-4 to TRBJ2-3; 7 bases are shared with TRBD1. The ends lost 3 bases at V and 0 bases at J; junction bases unmatched: 4. Looked up from germline, CDR1 is SGHNT and CDR2 is YYREEE (reference sequence). The CDR3 is 15 residues long. The DNA for the CDR3 is TGTGCCAGCAGCTGGGACAGCGTCAGCACAGATACGCAGTATTTT. Translation gives CASSWDSVSTDTQYF.

The rearrangement links TRBV10-3 to TRBJ1-1; D not certain. The CDR3 runs to 13 residues. Per germline, CDR1 ENHRY and CDR2 SYGVKD. Trimming stripped 3 bases from V and 4 bases from J, with 9 bases between. CDR3 DNA: TGTGCCATCAGTGATGGGGTCGTCACTGAAGCTTTCTTT. It specifies CAISDGVVTEAFF.

The CDR3 spells CAWSVHSRGPSYEQYF. The CDR3 nucleotides are TGTGCCTGGAGTGTACACTCGAGGGGGCCCTCCTACGAGCAGTACTTC. The chain employs TRBV30 and TRBJ2-7, with 7 bases identical to TRBD1. Germline CDR1 is GTSNPN and CDR2 is SVGIG (reference sequence). Trimming took 0 bases from V and 0 from J; bases not matched to a gene: 8. The CDR3 length is 16 residues.

The gene calls are TRBV21-1 and TRBJ1-4. TRBV21-1 is given as a pseudogene. The CDR3 sequence is 14 residues long. CDR3 loop: CASSKEGEGEKLFF. Written as DNA, the CDR3 is TGTGCCAGCAGCAAAGAGGGAGAGGGAGAAAAACTGTTTTTT.

This chain uses TRBV7-2 with TRBJ2-1, with 7 bases that match TRBD1. The V and J ends lost 5 bases and 6 bases, in that order; junction bases with no gene match: 10. The CDR3 length is 15 residues. Germline V gene sequence: CDR1 SGHTA, CDR2 FQGNSA. The CDR3 region has the DNA TGTGCCAGCAGCCTACGGACAGGTGGTCGCAATGAGCAGTTCTTC. It translates to CASSLRTGGRNEQFF. The full variable domain, completed using reference TRBV7-2 and TRBJ2-1, is GAGVSQSPSNKVTEKGKDVELRCDPISGHTALYWYRQSLGQGLEFLIYFQGNSAPDKSGLPSDRFSAERTGGSVSTLTIQRTQQEDSAVYLCASSLRTGGRNEQFFGPGTRLTVL.

This rearrangement joins TRBV6-5 to TRBJ2-5; D may be TRBD2 (5 bases). There are 15 residues in the CDR3. Germline loops: CDR1 MNHEY, CDR2 SVGAGI. V gave up 5 bases and J gave up 0 bases, with 13 bases separating them. DNA of the CDR3: TGTGCCAGCAGTAAGGGAACGGGGTACCAAGAGACCCAGTACTTC. This sequence encodes CASSKGTGYQETQYF.

The CDR3 DNA is TGTGCCAGCAGTCCTACCCCTCAGCGGGAGGGCTGGGACGAGCAGTACTTC. It is translated as CASSPTPQREGWDEQYF. The chain recombines TRBV28 with TRBJ2-7; TRBD2 matches 10 bases. V lost 5 bases to trimming and J lost 5 bases; unmatched junction nucleotides: 15. Germline lookup yields CDR1 MDHEN and CDR2 SYDVKM. The CDR3 has 17 residues.

The chain carries TRBV5-1 and TRBJ1-1; TRBD1 might be the D (5 bases). Trimming took 7 bases from V and 4 from J, leaving 14 bases between them. The CDR3 is 13 residues long. Germline CDR1 reads SGHRS; CDR2 reads YFSETQ. CDR3 residues: CASGNQGGTEAFF. As DNA, the CDR3 is TGCGCCAGCGGAAATCAGGGCGGCACTGAAGCTTTCTTT.

The chain couples TRBV5-6 to TRBJ1-4, with D perhaps matching TRBD1 (6 bases). CDR1 SGHDT and CDR2 YYEEEE come from the germline V gene. V lost 1 base and J 4 bases, leaving 8 bases between the germline ends. The CDR3 has 14 residues. CDR3 coding DNA: TGTGCCAGCAGCTTGAGGGGGAGTAATGAAAAACTGTTTTTT. Encoded protein: CASSLRGSNEKLFF. Combining the CDR3 with reference TRBV5-6 and TRBJ1-4 gives the whole variable domain DAGVTQSPTHLIKTRGQQVTLRCSPKSGHDTVSWYQQALGQGPQFIFQYYEEEERQRGNFPDRFSGHQFPNYSSELNVNALLLGDSALYLCASSLRGSNEKLFFGSGTQLSVL.

The chain combines TRBV7-2 with TRBJ2-5; no definite D call. The CDR3 is made up of 15 amino acids. The ends were cut back, 2 bases at V and 2 bases at J, with 12 bases in the middle. Germline assignment: CDR1 SGHTA and CDR2 FQGNSA. CDR3 region: CASSLIMERQETQYF. CDR3 nucleotide sequence: TGTGCCAGCAGCTTAATCATGGAAAGACAAGAGACCCAGTACTTC. Using reference TRBV7-2 and TRBJ2-5 for the parts outside the CDR3, the full variable domain is GAGVSQSPSNKVTEKGKDVELRCDPISGHTALYWYRQSLGQGLEFLIYFQGNSAPDKSGLPSDRFSAERTGGSVSTLTIQRTQQEDSAVYLCASSLIMERQETQYFGPGTRLLVL.

The rearrangement uses TRBV5-1 and TRBJ2-6; TRBD2 matches at 7 bases. V dropped 0 bases and J dropped 0; count of bases not matched to a gene: 6. CDR1 and CDR2 (germline): SGHRS, YFSETQ. This CDR3 is built from 18 residues. The chain's CDR3 is CASSLDPSGFSGANVLTF. The CDR3 DNA follows: TGCGCCAGCAGCTTGGACCCTAGCGGCTTCTCTGGGGCCAACGTCCTGACTTTC.

Comments on this clone: Other DNA sequences in the sample encode the same CDR3. V gene TRBV6-5 combines with J gene TRBJ1-2, with 9 bases fitting TRBD1. The CDR3 spans 13 residues. Germline values: CDR1 MNHEY, CDR2 SVGAGI. The V segment lost 6 bases and the J segment 7 bases; nucleotides outside the gene matches: 6. The CDR3 DNA follows: TGTGCCAGCAGCCGCGGGACAGGGTCTGGCTACACCTTC. It is translated as CASSRGTGSGYTF.

The chain links TRBV5-1 to TRBJ1-3; no definite D call. The CDR3 is 14 residues long. Trimming removed 0 bases from V and 8 bases from J, with 12 bases in between. The germline V gene has CDR1 SGHRS and CDR2 YFSETQ. The CDR3 protein is CASSLGTAGDTIYF. CDR3 nucleotides: TGCGCCAGCAGCTTGGGCACCGCCGGGGACACCATATATTTT.

V is TRBV30 and J is TRBJ1-2, with TRBD1 as a possible D gene (6 bases). CDR3 size: 11 residues. V gave up 7 bases and J gave up 2 bases, with 8 bases separating them. Germline V gene lookup returns CDR1 GTSNPN and CDR2 SVGIG (reference sequence). This CDR3 reads CASQGNYGYTF. Here the CDR3 DNA reads TGTGCCTCACAGGGAAACTATGGCTACACCTTC.

The genes are TRBV18 and TRBJ2-3; 10 nucleotides align to TRBD1. CDR3 length: 16 amino acids. The V and J ends lost 4 bases and 1 base, in that order; junction bases with no gene match: 5. The germline CDR1 and CDR2 sequences are KGHSH and LQKENI. CDR3 protein: CASSLWGTGGTDTQYF. The CDR3 DNA reads TGTGCCAGCTCACTATGGGGGACAGGGGGCACAGATACGCAGTATTTT.

CDR3 amino acids: CASSPDRVDTEAFF. Written as DNA, the CDR3 is TGTGCCAGCAGCCCGGACAGGGTGGACACTGAAGCTTTCTTT. The chain is built from TRBV7-9 and TRBJ1-1; 8 bases agree with TRBD1. The CDR3 runs to 14 residues. Germline loops: CDR1 SEHNR, CDR2 FQNEAQ (reference sequence). V was pared by 5 bases and J by 3 bases, with 5 bases of the junction left unmatched. Full variable domain (rest looked up from reference TRBV7-9 and TRBJ1-1): DTGVSQNPRHKITKRGQNVTFRCDPISEHNRLYWYRQTLGQGPEFLTYFQNEAQLEKSRLLSDRFSAERPKGSFSTLEIQRTEQGDSAMYLCASSPDRVDTEAFFGQGTRLTVV.

The genes are TRBV6-1 and TRBJ2-1; 9 bases are shared with TRBD2. This CDR3 comprises 14 residues. The germline V gene has CDR1 MNHNS and CDR2 SASEGT. V was pared by 4 bases and J by 7 bases, with 5 bases of the junction left unmatched. The CDR3 loop reads CASSVAGGENEQFF. The CDR3 nucleotides read TGTGCCAGCAGTGTGGCGGGGGGGGAAAATGAGCAGTTCTTC.